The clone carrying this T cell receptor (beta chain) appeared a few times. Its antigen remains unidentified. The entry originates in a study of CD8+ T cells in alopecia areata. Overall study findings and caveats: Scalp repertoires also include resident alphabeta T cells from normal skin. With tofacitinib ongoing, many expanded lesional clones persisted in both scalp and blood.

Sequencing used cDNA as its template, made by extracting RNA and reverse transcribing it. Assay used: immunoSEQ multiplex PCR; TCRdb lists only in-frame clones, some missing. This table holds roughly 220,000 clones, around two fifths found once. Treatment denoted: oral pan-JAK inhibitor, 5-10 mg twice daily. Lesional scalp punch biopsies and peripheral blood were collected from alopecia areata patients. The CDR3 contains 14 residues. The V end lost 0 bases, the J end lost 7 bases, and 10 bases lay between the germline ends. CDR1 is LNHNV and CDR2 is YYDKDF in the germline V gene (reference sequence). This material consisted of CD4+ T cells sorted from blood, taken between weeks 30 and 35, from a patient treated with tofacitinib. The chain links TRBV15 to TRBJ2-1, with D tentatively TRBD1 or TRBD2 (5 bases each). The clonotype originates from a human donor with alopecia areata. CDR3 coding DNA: TGTGCCACCAGCAGAGATCTCGAGGGGAATGAGCAGTTCTTC. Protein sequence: CATSRDLEGNEQFF.